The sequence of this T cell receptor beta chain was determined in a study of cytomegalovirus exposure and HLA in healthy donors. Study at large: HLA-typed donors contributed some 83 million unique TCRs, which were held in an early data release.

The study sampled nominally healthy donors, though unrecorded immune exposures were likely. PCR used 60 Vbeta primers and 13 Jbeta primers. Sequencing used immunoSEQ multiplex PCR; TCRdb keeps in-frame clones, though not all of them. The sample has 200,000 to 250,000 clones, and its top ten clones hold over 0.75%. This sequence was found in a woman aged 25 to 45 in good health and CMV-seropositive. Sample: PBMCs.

This CDR3 reads CASSQDLGRDAFF. CDR3 nucleotide sequence: TGCGCCAGCAGCCAAGATCTGGGGAGGGATGCTTTCTTT. The chain uses TRBV4-3 and TRBJ1-1; no reliable D call. The CDR3 runs 13 residues. CDR1 and CDR2 (germline): LGHNA, YSLEER. The ends were cut back, 0 bases at V and 11 bases at J, with 13 bases in the middle.